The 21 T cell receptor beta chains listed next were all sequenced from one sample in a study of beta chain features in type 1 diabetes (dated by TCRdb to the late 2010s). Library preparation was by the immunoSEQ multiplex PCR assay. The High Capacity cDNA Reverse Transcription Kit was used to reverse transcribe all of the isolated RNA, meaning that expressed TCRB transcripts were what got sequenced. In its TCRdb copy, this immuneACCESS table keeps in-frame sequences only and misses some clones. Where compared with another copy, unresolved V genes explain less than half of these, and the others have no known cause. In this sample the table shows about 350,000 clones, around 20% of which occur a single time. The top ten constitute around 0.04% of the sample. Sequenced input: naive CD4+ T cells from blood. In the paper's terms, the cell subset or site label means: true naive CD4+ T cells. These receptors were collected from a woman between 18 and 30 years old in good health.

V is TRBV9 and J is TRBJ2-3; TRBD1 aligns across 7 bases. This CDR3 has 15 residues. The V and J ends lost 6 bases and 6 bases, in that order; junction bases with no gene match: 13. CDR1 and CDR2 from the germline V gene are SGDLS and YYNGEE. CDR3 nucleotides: TGTGCCAGCACCCTTACAGGGGCCCGATGGGATACGCAGTATTTT. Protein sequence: CASTLTGARWDTQYF.

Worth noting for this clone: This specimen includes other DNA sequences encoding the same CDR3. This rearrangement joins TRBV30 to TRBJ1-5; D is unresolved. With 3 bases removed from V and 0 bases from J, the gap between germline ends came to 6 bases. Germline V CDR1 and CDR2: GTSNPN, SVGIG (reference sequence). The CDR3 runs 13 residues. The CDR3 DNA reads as TGTGCCTGGAGCTCGTATAGCAATCAGCCCCAGCATTTT. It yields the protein CAWSSYSNQPQHF.

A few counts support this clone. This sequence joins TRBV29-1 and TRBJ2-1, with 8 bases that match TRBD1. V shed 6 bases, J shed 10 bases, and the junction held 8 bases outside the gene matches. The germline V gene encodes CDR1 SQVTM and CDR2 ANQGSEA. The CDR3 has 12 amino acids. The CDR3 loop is CSVQPRDREQFF. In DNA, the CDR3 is TGCAGCGTCCAACCCCGGGACAGGGAGCAGTTCTTC.

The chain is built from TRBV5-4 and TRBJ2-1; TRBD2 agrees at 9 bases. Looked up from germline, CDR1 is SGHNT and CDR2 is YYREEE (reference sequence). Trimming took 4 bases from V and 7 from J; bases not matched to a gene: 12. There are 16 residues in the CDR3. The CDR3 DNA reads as TGTGCCAGCAGCAGAGGCGGCGGGGGGGCGAGGAATGAGCAGTTCTTC. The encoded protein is CASSRGGGGARNEQFF.

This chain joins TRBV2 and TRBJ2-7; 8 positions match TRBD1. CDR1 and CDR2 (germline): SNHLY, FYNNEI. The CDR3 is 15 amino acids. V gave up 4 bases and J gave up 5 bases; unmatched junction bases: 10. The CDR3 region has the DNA TGTGCCAGCAGTGCTGACAGGGGCGAGATCCACGAGCAGTACTTC. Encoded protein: CASSADRGEIHEQYF.

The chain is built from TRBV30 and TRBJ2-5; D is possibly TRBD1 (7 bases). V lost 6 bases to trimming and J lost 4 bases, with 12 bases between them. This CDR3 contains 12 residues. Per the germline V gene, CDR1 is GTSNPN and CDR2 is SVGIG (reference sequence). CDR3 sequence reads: CACSQGGETQYF. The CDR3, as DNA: TGTGCCTGTTCTCAGGGGGGAGAGACCCAGTACTTC.

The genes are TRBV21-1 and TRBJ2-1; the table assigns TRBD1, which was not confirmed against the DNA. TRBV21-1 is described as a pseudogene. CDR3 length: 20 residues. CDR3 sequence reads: CASSKGRQTENSSSYNEQFF. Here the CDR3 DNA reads TGTGCCAGCAGCAAAGGTCGGCAGACAGAGAACTCGAGCTCCTACAATGAGCAGTTCTTC.

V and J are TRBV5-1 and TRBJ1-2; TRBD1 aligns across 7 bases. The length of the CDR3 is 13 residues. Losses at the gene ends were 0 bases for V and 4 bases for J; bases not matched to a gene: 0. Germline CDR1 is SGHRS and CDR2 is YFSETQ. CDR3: CASSLGTGYGYTF. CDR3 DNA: TGCGCCAGCAGCTTGGGGACAGGCTATGGCTACACCTTC.

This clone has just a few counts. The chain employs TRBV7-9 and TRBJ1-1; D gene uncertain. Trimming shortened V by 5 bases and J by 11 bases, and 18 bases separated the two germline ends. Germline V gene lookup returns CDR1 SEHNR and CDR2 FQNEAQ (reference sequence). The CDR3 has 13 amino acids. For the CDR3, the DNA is TGTGCCAGCAGCCCCCCGCGTGGGCTCAAGGCTTTCTTT. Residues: CASSPPRGLKAFF.

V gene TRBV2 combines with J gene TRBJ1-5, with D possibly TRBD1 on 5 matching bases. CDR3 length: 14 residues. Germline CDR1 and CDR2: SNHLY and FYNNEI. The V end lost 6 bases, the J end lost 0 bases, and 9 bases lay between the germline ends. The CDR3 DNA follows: TGTGCCAGCAGCTCACAGGATAGCAATCAGCCCCAGCATTTT. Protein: CASSSQDSNQPQHF.

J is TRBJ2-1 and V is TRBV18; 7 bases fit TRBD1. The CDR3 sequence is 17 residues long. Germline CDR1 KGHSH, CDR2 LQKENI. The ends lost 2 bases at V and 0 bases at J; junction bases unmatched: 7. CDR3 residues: CASSPSTGPLSYNEQFF. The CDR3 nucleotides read TGTGCCAGCTCACCATCGACAGGGCCCCTCTCCTACAATGAGCAGTTCTTC. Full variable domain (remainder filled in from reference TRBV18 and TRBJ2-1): NAGVMQNPRHLVRRRGQEARLRCSPMKGHSHVYWYRQLPEEGLKFMVYLQKENIIDESGMPKERFSAEFPKEGPSILRIQQVVRGDSAAYFCASSPSTGPLSYNEQFFGPGTRLTVL.

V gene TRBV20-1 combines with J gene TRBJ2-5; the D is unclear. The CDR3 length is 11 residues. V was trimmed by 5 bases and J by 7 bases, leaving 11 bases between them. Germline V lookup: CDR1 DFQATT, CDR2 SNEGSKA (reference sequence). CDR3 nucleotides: TGCAGTGCTGGTACACTAAGGACCCAGTACTTC. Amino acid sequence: CSAGTLRTQYF.

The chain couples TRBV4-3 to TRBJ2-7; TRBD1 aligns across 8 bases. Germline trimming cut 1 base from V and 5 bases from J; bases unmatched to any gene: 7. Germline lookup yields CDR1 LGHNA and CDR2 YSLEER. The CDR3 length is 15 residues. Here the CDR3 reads CASSQGRQGANEQYF. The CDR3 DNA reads TGCGCCAGCAGCCAAGGACGGCAGGGGGCTAACGAGCAGTACTTC.

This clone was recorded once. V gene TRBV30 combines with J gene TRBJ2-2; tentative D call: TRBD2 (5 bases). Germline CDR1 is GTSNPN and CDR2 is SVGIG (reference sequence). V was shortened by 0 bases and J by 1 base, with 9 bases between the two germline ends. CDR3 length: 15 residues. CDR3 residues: CAWSVRRGNTGELFF. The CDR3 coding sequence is TGTGCCTGGAGTGTACGCCGGGGGAACACCGGGGAGCTGTTTTTT.

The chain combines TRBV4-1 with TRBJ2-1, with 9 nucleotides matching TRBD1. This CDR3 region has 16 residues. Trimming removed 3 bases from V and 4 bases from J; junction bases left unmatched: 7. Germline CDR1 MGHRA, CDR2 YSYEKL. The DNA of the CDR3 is TGCGCCAGCAGCCATCACCGGGACAGGGCATACAATGAGCAGTTCTTC. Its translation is CASSHHRDRAYNEQFF.

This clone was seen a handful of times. The CDR3 sequence is CAIRAQGDYGYTF. For the CDR3, the DNA is TGTGCCATCAGGGCACAGGGTGACTATGGCTACACCTTC. The gene calls are TRBV10-3 and TRBJ1-2; possibly TRBD1 for D (6 bases). Trimming removed 6 bases from V and 3 bases from J, with 11 bases in between. CDR3 size: 13 residues. CDR1 and CDR2 from the germline V gene are ENHRY and SYGVKD.

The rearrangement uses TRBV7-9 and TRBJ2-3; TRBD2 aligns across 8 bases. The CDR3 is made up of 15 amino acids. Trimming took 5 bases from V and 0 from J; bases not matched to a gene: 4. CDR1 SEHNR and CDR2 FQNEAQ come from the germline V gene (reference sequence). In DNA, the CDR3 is TGTGCCAGCAGCGCCTTAGCGGGAAGCACAGATACGCAGTATTTT. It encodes CASSALAGSTDTQYF.

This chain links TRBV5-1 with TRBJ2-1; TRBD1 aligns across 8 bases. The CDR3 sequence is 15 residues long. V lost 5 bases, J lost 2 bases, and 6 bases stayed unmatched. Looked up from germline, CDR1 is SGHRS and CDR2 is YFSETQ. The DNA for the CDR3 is TGCGCCAGCAGTCCCCCGGACAGGGCCTACAATGAGCAGTTCTTC. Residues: CASSPPDRAYNEQFF. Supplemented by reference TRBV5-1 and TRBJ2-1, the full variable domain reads KAGVTQTPRYLIKTRGQQVTLSCSPISGHRSVSWYQQTPGQGLQFLFEYFSETQRNKGNFPGRFSGRQFSNSRSEMNVSTLELGDSALYLCASSPPDRAYNEQFFGPGTRLTVL.

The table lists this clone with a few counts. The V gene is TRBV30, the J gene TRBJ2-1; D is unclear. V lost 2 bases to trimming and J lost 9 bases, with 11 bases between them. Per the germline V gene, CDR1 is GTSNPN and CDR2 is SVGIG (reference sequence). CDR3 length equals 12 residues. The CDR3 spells CAWSTRRVEQFF. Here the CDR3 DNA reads TGTGCCTGGAGTACCCGGAGAGTTGAGCAGTTCTTC. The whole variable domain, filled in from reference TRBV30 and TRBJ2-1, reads SQTIHQWPATLVQPVGSPLSLECTVEGTSNPNLYWYRQAAGRGLQLLFYSVGIGQISSEVPQNLSASRPQDRQFILSSKKLLLSDSGFYLCAWSTRRVEQFFGPGTRLTVL.

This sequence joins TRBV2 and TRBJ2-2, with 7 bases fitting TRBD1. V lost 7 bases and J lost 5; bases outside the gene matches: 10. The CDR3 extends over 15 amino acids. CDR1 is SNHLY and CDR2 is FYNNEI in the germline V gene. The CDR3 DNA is TGTGCCAGCAATGGACAGGCAGTCGGGACCGGGGAGCTGTTTTTT. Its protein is CASNGQAVGTGELFF.

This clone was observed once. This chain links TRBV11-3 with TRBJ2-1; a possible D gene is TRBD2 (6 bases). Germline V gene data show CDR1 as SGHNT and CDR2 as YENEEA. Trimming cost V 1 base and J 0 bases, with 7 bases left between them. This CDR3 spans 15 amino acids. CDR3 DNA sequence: TGTGCCAGCAGCTTAGGGCGGGGCTCCTACAATGAGCAGTTCTTC. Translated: CASSLGRGSYNEQFF.